A single sample is the source of the 24 T cell receptor beta chains below, sequenced in a study of regulatory T cells in long-lasting Graves disease. Time point noted: newly diagnosed GD, antithyroid drugs for less than 3 months. RNA isolated from PBMCs was used to make the TCR library. For TCR beta, libraries came from iRepertoire HTBI primers and Arm-PCR of CDR3 regions. In TCRdb, the multiplex PCR reads were re-called with MiXCR into one record per CDR3 protein. The sample holds 350,000 to 450,000 distinct CDR3 sequences; approximately 15% are singletons and the top ten take roughly 30%. This same sample was also part of a study on T cells in Graves' hyperthyroidism and ophthalmopathy.

The source material was peripheral blood mononuclear cells (PBMCs), sampled at new diagnosis, from a patient treated with antithyroid drugs. These receptors came from a man in his forties or fifties with Graves disease.

This clonotype appeared many times. The rearrangement joins TRBV7-2 to TRBJ2-7; either TRBD1 or TRBD2 may fit D (6 bases each). The ends were cut back, 4 bases at V and 7 bases at J, with 11 bases in the middle. The CDR3 totals 12 residues. The germline CDR1 and CDR2 sequences are SGHTA and FQGNSA. CDR3 sequence: CASSSQGGEQYF. The CDR3 bases are TGTGCCAGCAGCTCACAGGGAGGTGAGCAGTACTTC.

This clonotype was counted ten times or more. J is TRBJ2-3 and V is TRBV7-3; the match to TRBD1 covers 7 bases. Germline lookup yields CDR1 SGHTA and CDR2 FQGTGA. Trimming at V came to 4 bases and at J to 0 bases, leaving 10 bases not matched to a gene. The CDR3 has 17 amino acids. In DNA, the CDR3 is TGTGCCAGCAGCTCCGACAGGGCCGACACTAGCACAGATACGCAGTATTTT. Encoded protein: CASSSDRADTSTDTQYF.

This clonotype was picked up many times. The chain couples TRBV12-3 or TRBV12-4 to TRBJ2-3; 11 bases align to TRBD2. V gave up 7 bases and J gave up 4 bases; unmatched junction bases: 7. The CDR3 contains 15 residues. Written as DNA, the CDR3 is TGTGCCAGCACCCTCACTAGCGGGGGACCAGATACGCAGTATTTT. This translates into CASTLTSGGPDTQYF.

In regard to this clonotype: A single base separates this from a much larger clone, so it may be a read error. This chain connects TRBV7-3 to TRBJ1-6; 7 bases line up with TRBD1. This CDR3 comprises 14 residues. Per the germline V gene, CDR1 is SGHTA and CDR2 is FQGTGA. CDR3 protein: CASSAGTADSTLHF. The CDR3 bases are TGTGCCAGCAGCGCAGGGACAGCCGATTCAACCCTCCACTTT.

The chain joins TRBV27 to TRBJ2-7; 8 positions agree with TRBD1. V shed 8 bases, J shed 1 base, and the junction held 7 bases outside the gene matches. Germline V gene lookup returns CDR1 MNHEY and CDR2 SMNVEV (reference sequence). The CDR3 is 14 amino acids. The CDR3 region is CASLRDRSSYEQYF. DNA for the CDR3: TGTGCCAGCCTCCGGGACAGGAGTTCCTACGAGCAGTACTTC.

The V call is TRBV7-2, the J call TRBJ1-2; D not resolved. Germline V gene data show CDR1 as SGHTA and CDR2 as FQGNSA. Deletions cut 1 base from V and 8 bases from J, with 11 bases between. The length of the CDR3 is 13 residues. CDR3 DNA sequence: TGTGCCAGCAGCTTAGAACCCGCGAGCGGCTACACCTTC. This gives the protein CASSLEPASGYTF.

The J gene is TRBJ2-7, the V gene TRBV20-1, with 9 positions matching TRBD1. The CDR3 runs 13 residues. Germline loops: CDR1 DFQATT, CDR2 SNEGSKA (reference sequence). Trimming took 5 bases from V and 4 from J; bases not matched to a gene: 6. In nucleotides, the CDR3 is TGCAGTGCTGCTGGGACAGGGACTTACGAGCAGTACTTC. Translation gives CSAAGTGTYEQYF.

There are many counts of this clonotype. This rearrangement joins TRBV7-9 to TRBJ2-7; TRBD1 is a possible D gene (5 bases). CDR3 length: 14 residues. Trimming left V 3 bases short and J 3 bases short, with 12 bases between. CDR1 and CDR2 from the germline V gene are SEHNR and FQNEAQ (reference sequence). The CDR3 here is CASSLLGQGYEQYF. CDR3 in DNA: TGTGCCAGCAGCTTGTTGGGTCAGGGCTACGAGCAGTACTTC. The full variable domain, its missing parts supplied by reference TRBV7-9 and TRBJ2-7, is DTGVSQNPRHKITKRGQNVTFRCDPISEHNRLYWYRQTLGQGPEFLTYFQNEAQLEKSRLLSDRFSAERPKGSFSTLEIQRTEQGDSAMYLCASSLLGQGYEQYFGPGTRLTVT.

This clonotype was seen repeatedly, ten times or more. CDR3 amino acids: CASSPLKGGDTEAFF. The CDR3 DNA reads as TGCGCCAGCAGCCCCCTGAAAGGAGGGGACACTGAAGCTTTCTTT. The chain links TRBV5-1 to TRBJ1-1, with D possibly matching TRBD1 (5 bases). Germline CDR1 and CDR2: SGHRS and YFSETQ. The CDR3 loop spans 15 amino acids. The V gene lost 4 bases and the J gene lost 3 bases, with 16 bases spanning the gap. The variable domain in full, completed from reference TRBV5-1 and TRBJ1-1, reads KAGVTQTPRYLIKTRGQQVTLSCSPISGHRSVSWYQQTPGQGLQFLFEYFSETQRNKGNFPGRFSGRQFSNSRSEMNVSTLELGDSALYLCASSPLKGGDTEAFFGQGTRLTVV.

This clonotype was recorded a few times. The chain employs TRBV5-1 and TRBJ1-3; unclear D gene. Trimming took off 3 bases at V and 0 bases at J, with 4 bases between the two ends. Germline CDR1 and CDR2: SGHRS and YFSETQ. The CDR3 runs to 13 residues. CDR3 protein: CASSYTSGNTIYF. In DNA, the CDR3 is TGCGCCAGCAGCTATACCTCTGGAAACACCATATATTTT.

This clonotype showed up many times. The chain has TRBV18 and TRBJ2-3; D remains unclear. Germline V gives CDR1 KGHSH, CDR2 LQKENI. CDR3 size: 13 residues. V lost 2 bases and J lost 4, with 7 bases in between. The chain's CDR3 is CASSPKSADTQYF. The CDR3, as DNA: TGTGCCAGCTCACCAAAATCCGCAGATACGCAGTATTTT.

In this sample, this clonotype turned up many times. This chain joins TRBV7-2 and TRBJ1-1; possibly TRBD1 for D (5 bases). The germline V gene encodes CDR1 SGHTA and CDR2 FQGNSA. The CDR3 spans 14 residues. Trimming removed 4 bases from V and 0 bases from J, with 9 bases in between. Written as DNA, the CDR3 is TGTGCCAGCAGCTCGGGGCCGATGAACACTGAAGCTTTCTTT. It encodes CASSSGPMNTEAFF.

V is TRBV7-3 and J is TRBJ2-5; D is unclear. Trimming shortened V by 5 bases and J by 4 bases, and 11 bases separated the two germline ends. Germline-derived CDR1 and CDR2 are SGHTA and FQGTGA. The CDR3 extends over 13 amino acids. The CDR3 loop reads CASSHRHSETQYF. Here the CDR3 DNA reads TGTGCCAGCAGCCATAGACACTCAGAGACCCAGTACTTC.

This clonotype was seen ten or more times. The CDR3 region has the DNA TGTGCCAGCAGTGTTGGAGGGATCTCTGGAAACACCATATATTTT. It translates to CASSVGGISGNTIYF. The genes are TRBV28 and TRBJ1-3; D not certain. The CDR3 has 15 residues. Germline assignment: CDR1 MDHEN and CDR2 SYDVKM. V was cut by 5 bases and J by 0 bases, with 11 bases left in between.

The V gene is TRBV5-4, the J gene TRBJ2-7; D is ambiguous. CDR3 size: 13 residues. CDR1 is SGHNT and CDR2 is YYREEE in the germline V gene (reference sequence). The V gene lost 0 bases and the J gene lost 9 bases, with 13 bases spanning the gap. CDR3 protein: CASSLASADRQYF. CDR3 coding DNA: TGTGCCAGCAGCTTGGCCTCCGCAGACCGGCAGTACTTC.

Only a few counts were recorded for this clonotype. The chain couples TRBV27 to TRBJ1-5, with D possibly TRBD1 on 5 matching bases. This CDR3 comprises 17 residues. Germline V gives CDR1 MNHEY, CDR2 SMNVEV (reference sequence). V was pared by 2 bases and J by 6 bases, with 20 bases between. The CDR3 here is CASSLHPGTGTGQPQHF. The CDR3 region has the DNA TGTGCCAGCAGTTTACATCCGGGAACAGGCACAGGTCAGCCCCAGCATTTT.

The chain couples TRBV7-9 to TRBJ2-1, with D possibly matching TRBD2 (5 bases). The length of the CDR3 is 14 residues. The V end was cut by 6 bases, the J end by 3 bases, with 12 bases between. CDR1 is SEHNR, CDR2 FQNEAQ, per germline (reference sequence). CDR3 bases: TGTGCCAGCAGTCACGGGATCGTCTACAATGAGCAGTTCTTC. Translating it yields CASSHGIVYNEQFF. Full variable domain (missing parts from reference TRBV7-9 and TRBJ2-1): DTGVSQNPRHKITKRGQNVTFRCDPISEHNRLYWYRQTLGQGPEFLTYFQNEAQLEKSRLLSDRFSAERPKGSFSTLEIQRTEQGDSAMYLCASSHGIVYNEQFFGPGTRLTVL.

In this sample, this clonotype turned up many times. The chain couples TRBV2 to TRBJ1-2, with TRBD1 matching over 10 bases. This CDR3 is built from 13 residues. Germline V lookup: CDR1 SNHLY, CDR2 FYNNEI. Losses at the gene ends were 4 bases for V and 7 bases for J; bases not matched to a gene: 3. The CDR3 loop is CASSGDRGSGYTF. In DNA form, the CDR3 reads TGTGCCAGCAGTGGGGACAGGGGAAGTGGCTACACCTTC.

This chain connects TRBV28 to TRBJ1-2; 10 positions match TRBD1. This CDR3 has 16 residues. Germline CDR1 MDHEN, CDR2 SYDVKM. The V gene end was trimmed by 7 bases and the J gene end by 2 bases; junction bases not matched to a gene: 10. The CDR3 coding sequence is TGTGCCAGCACTCCTGGGCCGGGACAGGGGAACTATGGCTACACCTTC. Amino acid sequence: CASTPGPGQGNYGYTF.

This rearrangement joins TRBV28 to TRBJ1-2; D might be TRBD1 (5 bases). The CDR3 sequence is 14 residues long. Deletions cut 2 bases from V and 4 bases from J, with 11 bases between. CDR1 is MDHEN and CDR2 is SYDVKM in the germline V gene. The CDR3: CASSLIRQGYGYTF. Here the CDR3 DNA reads TGTGCCAGCAGTTTAATTCGCCAGGGCTATGGCTACACCTTC.

This clonotype was recorded a few times. A much larger clone differs by one base, so this may be a read error. The chain is built from TRBV5-1 and TRBJ1-1, with 11 bases that match TRBD1. CDR3 size: 15 residues. Germline values: CDR1 SGHRS, CDR2 YFSETQ. The CDR3 DNA reads as TGCGCCAGCAGCTTGGGGACAGGGGGCGGCACTGAAGCTATCTTT. Amino acid sequence: CASSLGTGGGTEAIF.

In regard to this clonotype: One junction end disagrees with the germline gene, perhaps due to a read error. This chain connects TRBV7-2 to TRBJ1-1; D not certain. The CDR3 is 13 amino acids. Germline V gives CDR1 SGHTA, CDR2 FQGNSA. The CDR3 region is CASSRDQNTEAFF. The CDR3 nucleotides are TGCGCCAGCAGCCGAGATCAGAACACTGAAGCTTTCTTT.

A note on this clonotype: It may be a read error: a sequence one base away is much more abundant. This chain links TRBV5-4 with TRBJ2-7; 7 bases line up with TRBD1. Germline CDR1 reads SGHNT; CDR2 reads YYREEE (reference sequence). The CDR3 is made up of 15 amino acids. The CDR3 loop reads CAGSLDPTQGNEQYF. In DNA, the CDR3 is TGTGCCGGCAGCTTGGACCCAACACAGGGGAACGAGCAGTACTTC.

This rearrangement joins TRBV28 to TRBJ1-2; 10 bases line up with TRBD1. Trimming removed 7 bases from V and 5 bases from J; junction bases left unmatched: 7. Per germline, CDR1 MDHEN and CDR2 SYDVKM. The CDR3 sequence is 14 residues long. The CDR3 DNA sequence: TGTGCCAGCACTCCCGGGACAGGGGCATATGGCTACACCTTC. This translates into CASTPGTGAYGYTF.